Listed below are T cell receptor beta chains from one sample, sequenced in a study of cytomegalovirus exposure and HLA in healthy donors. Only in-frame clones appear in the TCRdb table, and some are missing; sequencing was by immunoSEQ multiplex PCR. This sample's table has 130,000 to 150,000 clones. Sequencing was performed on PBMCs. The receptors stem from a woman in her fifties or sixties in good health and CMV-seronegative. Both conserved end residues are part of each CDR3. D genes are given only for firm matches.

d_call j_call v_call cdr3_nt cdr3_aa
TRBD2 TRBJ2-7 TRBV7-6 TGTGCCAGCAGCTTACTCCAAGCGGGGTTCTACGGGCAGTACTTC CASSLLQAGFYGQYF
. TRBJ1-3 TRBV2 TGTGCCAGCCTTGGGAGGGTCTCTGGAAACACCATATATTTT CASLGRVSGNTIYF
TRBD1 TRBJ2-5 TRBV13 TGTGCCAGCAGCTCGGGACAGAGTGAAGAGACCCAGTACTTC CASSSGQSEETQYF
. TRBJ1-1 TRBV9 TGTGCCAGCAGCGTAGTGTCAGAGAACACTGAAGCTTTCTTT CASSVVSENTEAFF
. TRBJ1-5 TRBV27 TGTGCCAGCAGCCTTGGGGGGGTTGGCAATCAGCCCCAGCATTTT CASSLGGVGNQPQHF
TRBD2 TRBJ2-5 TRBV7-9 TGTGCCAGCAGCGGATTCACGGGAGGGGAGACCCAGTACTTC CASSGFTGGETQYF
. TRBJ1-1 TRBV30 TGTGCCTGGAGTGTCGCGGGGGGCACTGAAGCTTTCTTT CAWSVAGGTEAFF
TRBD1 TRBJ1-4 TRBV7-9 TGTGCCAGCAGCGCGGGACAGGGGACACGAAAACTGTTTTTT CASSAGQGTRKLFF
. TRBJ1-4 TRBV27 TGTGCCAGCAGTACTTGGGCGACTAATGAAAAACTGTTTTTT CASSTWATNEKLFF
TRBD1 TRBJ2-1 TRBV5-1 TGCGCCAGCAGCTGGAGCGGACAGGAGTTCTTC CASSWSGQEFF
. TRBJ2-7 TRBV5-4 TGTGCCAGCAGCCGGAGCGGAGCCTACGAGCAGTACTTC CASSRSGAYEQYF
TRBD1 TRBJ1-2 TRBV6-5 TGTGCCAGCAGCTACCGGGACAGGGAGTTTTATGGCTACACCTTC CASSYRDREFYGYTF
. TRBJ2-5 TRBV7-9 TGTGCCAGCAGCTTGCGGGGGCAGGAAGAGACCCAGTACTTC CASSLRGQEETQYF
TRBD2 TRBJ2-2 TRBV6-1 TGTGCCAGCAAGACTAGCTCGAACACCGGGGAGCTGTTTTTT CASKTSSNTGELFF
TRBD2 TRBJ2-3 TRBV10-1 TGCGCCAGCAGTGAGCCTTCGATACTAGCGGTTAGCACAGATACGCAGTATTTT CASSEPSILAVSTDTQYF
. TRBJ2-7 TRBV6-5 TGTGCCAGCAGTCCCACTTCCTACGAGCAGTACTTC CASSPTSYEQYF
. TRBJ2-5 TRBV6-5 TGTGCCAGCAGTTACTCGAGGGACTCCCTAGAGACCCAGTACTTC CASSYSRDSLETQYF
TRBD2 TRBJ2-7 TRBV4-1 TGCGCCAGCAGCTTGACTCCCCCGGGACTATACTCCTACGAGCAGTACTTC CASSLTPPGLYSYEQYF
TRBD1 TRBJ1-4 TRBV5-1 TGCGCCAGCAGCTTGGCCGGGACAGCGAATGAAAAACTGTTTTTT CASSLAGTANEKLFF
TRBD1 TRBJ2-5 TRBV7-3 TGTGCCAGCAGCCCCGGGACAGGGACGCAAGAGACCCAGTACTTC CASSPGTGTQETQYF
. TRBJ1-2 TRBV29-1 TGCAGCGTCCCCCTCGACAGTGCGAAGGGCTACACCTTC CSVPLDSAKGYTF
. TRBJ1-5 TRBV18 TGTGCCAGCACTCAGGGAACTGGTCAGCCCCAGCATTTT CASTQGTGQPQHF
TRBD2 TRBJ2-7 TRBV19 TGTGCCAGTTGCACGCGGGCGGGAGGCAAGAATTACGAGCAGTACTTC CASCTRAGGKNYEQYF
TRBD1 TRBJ1-6 TRBV30 TGTGCCTGGAGTAGCGACAGGGTAGGCTCACCCCTCCACTTT CAWSSDRVGSPLHF
. TRBJ1-3 TRBV4-2 TGTGCCAGCAGCCGAGATCCAGGGGATGGAAACACCATATATTTT CASSRDPGDGNTIYF
TRBD1 TRBJ2-7 TRBV6-5 TGTGCCACTCGGACAGGTTCCTACGAGCAGTACTTC CATRTGSYEQYF
. TRBJ1-5 TRBV4-2 TGTGCCAGCAGCCAAGAGGAGGACCAGCCCCAGCATTTT CASSQEEDQPQHF
TRBD1 TRBJ1-5 TRBV28 TGTGCCAGCAGCAGGGGACAGCTACTCAATCAGCCCCAGCATTTT CASSRGQLLNQPQHF
TRBD2 TRBJ2-1 TRBV7-3 TGTGCCGGGGGGGGACTTTACAATGAGCAGTTCTTC CAGGGLYNEQFF
. TRBJ2-1 TRBV9 TGTGCCAGCAGCACACTACTCTCAAATGAGCAGTTCTTC CASSTLLSNEQFF
. TRBJ2-5 TRBV15 TGTGCCACCAGCAGAGGCCGGCAGGTAATTCAAGAGACCCAGTACTTC CATSRGRQVIQETQYF
. TRBJ2-3 TRBV6-5 TGTGCCAGCAGTTACGCCAGCTGGGCCGCAGATACGCAGTATTTT CASSYASWAADTQYF
. TRBJ2-7 TRBV5-1 TGCGCCAGCAGCTTACAGGGATCTCTGAGCGCCTACGAGCAGTACTTC CASSLQGSLSAYEQYF
TRBD2 TRBJ2-1 TRBV12-5 TGTGCTAGTGGTCCATCCCTGGCGGGAGTGAGGAATGAGCAGTTCTTC CASGPSLAGVRNEQFF
. TRBJ2-7 TRBV19 TGTGCCAGTAGGAAAAGGGGCCCTACGGACGAGCAGTACTTC CASRKRGPTDEQYF
TRBD2 TRBJ2-5 TRBV6-5 TGTGCCAGCAGTCCTGGCGGGGGGGCCTTCGAGACCCAGTACTTC CASSPGGGAFETQYF
. TRBJ1-1 TRBV4-3 TGCGCCAGCAGCCAAGATGGGGGGGTGGCTTTCTTT CASSQDGGVAFF
TRBD2 TRBJ2-3 TRBV25-1 TGTGCCAGCAGTGAATATCTGGGGACTAGCGGCGGCACAGATACGCAGTATTTT CASSEYLGTSGGTDTQYF
TRBD1 TRBJ2-1 TRBV19 TGTGCCAGTAGTTTCCAGACAGGGGCCAATGAGCAGTTCTTC CASSFQTGANEQFF
. TRBJ2-7 TRBV6-5 TGTGCCAGCAGTCCAGGGCGCGACGAGCAGTACTTC CASSPGRDEQYF
TRBD1 TRBJ1-1 TRBV7-9 TGTGCCAGCAGCTTCGGACAGGCGAACACTGAAGCTTTCTTT CASSFGQANTEAFF
. TRBJ1-1 TRBV6-1 TGTGCCAGCAGAGACAGGAGGAACACTGAAGCTTTCTTT CASRDRRNTEAFF
TRBD2 TRBJ2-7 TRBV2 TGTGCCAGCAGCATCGGGGGGGGATACGAGCAGTACTTC CASSIGGGYEQYF